This T cell receptor (beta chain) is from a study of blood T cell repertoires in COVID-19. Study context: From the United States, Italy and Spain came samples of acute and convalescent COVID-19.

The assay was immunoSEQ multiplex PCR, and TCRdb's table has in-frame clones only and misses some. Among about 400,000 clones listed, around 90% were seen once. There are 14 residues in the CDR3. The V gene end was trimmed by 4 bases and the J gene end by 8 bases; junction bases not matched to a gene: 9. CDR1 is SGHRS and CDR2 is YFSETQ in the germline V gene. This clone has just a few counts. Recruits, aged roughly 18 to 89 years, lived in 20 to 30 US areas. The sample taken for sequencing was PBMCs or T cells enriched from blood (not recorded which). This rearrangement joins TRBV5-1 to TRBJ1-2; 9 bases line up with TRBD1. The sequence derives from a woman aged 40 to 50 with acute COVID-19. In DNA, the CDR3 is TGCGCCAGCAGCGAAGGACAGGGGTGGGTCGGCTACACCTTC. As protein: CASSEGQGWVGYTF.